This T cell receptor (beta chain) was sequenced during a study of T cell responses to AZD1222 COVID-19 vaccine. Profiled with immunoSEQ multiplex PCR; TCRdb holds only in-frame clones, not every one. This table has about 90,000 clones, 89% appearing once. The CDR3 loop spans 18 amino acids. CDR1 and CDR2 from the germline V gene are LGHNA and YSLEER. V was shortened by 0 bases and J by 0 bases, with 17 bases between the two germline ends. The sequencing here drew on peripheral blood, taken 28 days after the second AZD1222 dose. This receptor was taken from an adult who received the AZD1222 COVID-19 vaccine. The chain employs TRBV4-3 and TRBJ1-1, with a possible D match to TRBD1 (5 bases). The CDR3 spells CASSQDPPRQSMNTEAFF. In DNA, the CDR3 is TGCGCCAGCAGCCAAGACCCTCCACGACAGTCGATGAACACTGAAGCTTTCTTT.